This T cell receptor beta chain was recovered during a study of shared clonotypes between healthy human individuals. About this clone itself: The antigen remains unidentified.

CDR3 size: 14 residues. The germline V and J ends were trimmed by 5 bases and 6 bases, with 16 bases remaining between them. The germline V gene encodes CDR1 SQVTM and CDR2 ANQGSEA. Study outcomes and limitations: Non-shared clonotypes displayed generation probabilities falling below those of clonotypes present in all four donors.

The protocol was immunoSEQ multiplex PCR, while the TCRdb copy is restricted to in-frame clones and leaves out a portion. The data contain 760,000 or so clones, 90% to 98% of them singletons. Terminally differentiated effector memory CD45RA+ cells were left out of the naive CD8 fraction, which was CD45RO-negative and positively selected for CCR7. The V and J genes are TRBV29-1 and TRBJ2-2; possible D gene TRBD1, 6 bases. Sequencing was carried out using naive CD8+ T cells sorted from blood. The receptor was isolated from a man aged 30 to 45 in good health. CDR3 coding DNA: TGCAGCGTTAAGATACAGGGTAGGGCCGGGGAGCTGTTTTTT. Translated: CSVKIQGRAGELFF.